Below, one T cell receptor (beta chain) is given with its context. The target antigen is unknown. The sample is drawn from a study of T-cell memory formation after mild COVID-19. The study, taken as a whole, reports: Those CD4+ clones that contracted were mainly in CM and EM (CD8+ ones in EMRA).

TCRdb re-called the 5' RACE reads through MiXCR, storing one row per CDR3 protein. The sample yields 450,000 or so distinct CDR3 sequences, approximately 20% seen once. The specimen sequenced was PBMCs or a T cell subset sorted from them (not recorded which). The TCR was taken from an adult woman who had mild COVID-19 (a few samples of this study predate the infection). Cell type and time point are not known.

CDR3 region: CATSDFRVANEQFF. CDR3 sequence (DNA): TGTGCCACCAGTGATTTCCGAGTAGCCAATGAGCAGTTCTTC. V gene TRBV24-1 combines with J gene TRBJ2-1; D not resolved. The CDR3 loop spans 14 amino acids. The ends were cut back, 1 base at V and 6 bases at J, with 9 bases in the middle. Per germline, CDR1 KGHDR and CDR2 SFDVKD.